A selection of T cell receptor beta chains follows, all from one sample in a study of Graves' ophthalmopathy and Graves' hyperthyroidism. TCRdb recomputed calls from the multiplex PCR reads with MiXCR, one row per CDR3 protein. The data contain hundreds of thousands of distinct CDR3 sequences, 40% of them singletons. The specimen was peripheral blood. These receptors all stem from an adult man with Graves' ophthalmopathy. The CDR3 runs from the conserved cysteine through the conserved F or W.

j_call cdr3_length v_call cdr3_aa
TRBJ1-2 14 TRBV12-3/TRBV12-4 CASSRRDREHGYTF
TRBJ1-1 15 TRBV11-2 CASSQGPQGNTEAFF
TRBJ2-7 13 TRBV20-1 CSARDLNGDWQYF
TRBJ2-5 17 TRBV15 CATSRDVPQGGEETQYF
TRBJ2-7 13 TRBV12-3/TRBV12-4 CASLGDLGYEQYF
TRBJ1-2 17 TRBV29-1 CSVPHSWRKFINYGYTF
TRBJ1-5 13 TRBV12-3/TRBV12-4 CASSLRVFEPQHF
TRBJ1-2 15 TRBV5-6 CASRSSGMGNYGYTF
TRBJ2-2 15 TRBV10-3 CAISESNRVTGELFF
TRBJ2-7 13 TRBV6-5 CASSLHSNYEQYF
TRBJ1-3 18 TRBV10-3 CAISVQGGNSNSGNTIYF
TRBJ2-2 16 TRBV15 CATSRDTARRGGELFF
TRBJ2-3 12 TRBV7-2 CASSKYTDTQYF
TRBJ2-7 13 TRBV5-6 CASSLGVSYEQHF
TRBJ1-1 15 TRBV13 CASSPAITGRTEAFF
TRBJ1-1 15 TRBV5-6 CASSLTGTANTEAFF
TRBJ2-6 16 TRBV2 CASRVTVSTGANVLTF
TRBJ1-4 15 TRBV25-1 CASSLWGAANEKLFF
TRBJ2-5 16 TRBV9 CASSPGTSGSKETQYF
TRBJ2-2 13 TRBV15 CATSSRPLGELFF